The clone carrying this T cell receptor beta chain turned up a few times. What it binds is unknown. All of the isolated RNA was reverse transcribed, so expressed TCRB transcripts were sequenced. The method was immunoSEQ multiplex PCR; TCRdb's version includes in-frame clones alone and lacks a portion of them. The table includes almost 250,000 clones, roughly an eighth detected once. The sample belongs to a study of beta chain features in type 1 diabetes. Sorting with CD45RO/CCR7/CD25/CD127/CD95/CD27 yielded naive, central memory, regulatory and stem-like memory CD4+ cells. The CDR3 spans 16 residues. Per the germline V gene, CDR1 is SGHRS and CDR2 is YFSETQ. The V gene end was trimmed by 2 bases and the J gene end by 5 bases; junction bases not matched to a gene: 9. The study's findings and limits: PCR could preferentially amplify shorter templates, alike in patients and controls. Across patients, naive, central memory and Treg TCRB repertoires exhibited apparently greater similarity than was observed across healthy donors.

V is TRBV5-1 and J is TRBJ2-5, with 10 bases identical to TRBD1. This clonotype originated in a woman between 35 and 50 years old in good health. The sample taken for sequencing was naive CD4+ T cells from blood. CDR3 sequence: CASSLGPGTGVETQYF. For the CDR3, the DNA is TGCGCCAGCAGCTTAGGGCCCGGGACAGGGGTGGAGACCCAGTACTTC.